This T cell receptor beta chain was profiled in a study of blood T cell repertoires in COVID-19. Germline V CDR1 and CDR2: SGHVS, FQNEAQ. This CDR3 spans 13 amino acids. Trimming removed 5 bases from V and 6 bases from J, with 14 bases in between. In the original workflow: Reference gene primers were amplified, and this amplification served to estimate nucleated cell counts. Produced via immunoSEQ multiplex PCR; TCRdb's table is partial and in-frame only. For V, J and clone size, that table is used; D and trimming come from the DNA. This table has some 300,000 clones, around 86% appearing once. V gene TRBV7-8 combines with J gene TRBJ2-7; possibly TRBD2 for D (5 bases). The TCR originated in a man under 40 who had recovered from COVID-19. The sequenced sample was PBMCs or T cells enriched from blood (not recorded which). DNA for the CDR3: TGTGCCAGCAGCACCCCCGAGGGTAGCGAGCAGTACTTC. It yields the protein CASSTPEGSEQYF.